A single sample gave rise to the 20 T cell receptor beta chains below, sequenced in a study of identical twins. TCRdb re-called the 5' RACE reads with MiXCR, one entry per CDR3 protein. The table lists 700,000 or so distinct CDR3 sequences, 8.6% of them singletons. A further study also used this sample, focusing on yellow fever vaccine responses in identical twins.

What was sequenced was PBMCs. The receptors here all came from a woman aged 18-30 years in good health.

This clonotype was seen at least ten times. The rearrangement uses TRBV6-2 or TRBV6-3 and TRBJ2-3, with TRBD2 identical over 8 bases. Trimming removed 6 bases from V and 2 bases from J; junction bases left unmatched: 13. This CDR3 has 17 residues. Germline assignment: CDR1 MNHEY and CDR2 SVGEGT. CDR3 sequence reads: CASRSIAGLLNTDTQYF. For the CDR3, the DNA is TGTGCCAGCAGGAGTATAGCGGGACTACTAAACACAGATACGCAGTATTTT.

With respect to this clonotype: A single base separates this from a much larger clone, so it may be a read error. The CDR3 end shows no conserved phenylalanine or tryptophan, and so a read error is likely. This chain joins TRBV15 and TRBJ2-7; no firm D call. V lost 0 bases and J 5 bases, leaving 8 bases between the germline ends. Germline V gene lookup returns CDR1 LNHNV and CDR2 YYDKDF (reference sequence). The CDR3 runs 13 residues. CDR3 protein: CATSRDYLHEQYL. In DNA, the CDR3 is TGTGCCACCAGCAGAGATTACCTCCACGAGCAGTACTTA.

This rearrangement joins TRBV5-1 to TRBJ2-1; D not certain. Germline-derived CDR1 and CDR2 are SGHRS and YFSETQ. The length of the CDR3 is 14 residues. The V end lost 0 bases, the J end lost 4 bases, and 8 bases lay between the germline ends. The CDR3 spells CASSLEANYNEQFF. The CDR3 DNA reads TGCGCCAGCAGCTTGGAAGCAAATTACAATGAGCAGTTCTTC.

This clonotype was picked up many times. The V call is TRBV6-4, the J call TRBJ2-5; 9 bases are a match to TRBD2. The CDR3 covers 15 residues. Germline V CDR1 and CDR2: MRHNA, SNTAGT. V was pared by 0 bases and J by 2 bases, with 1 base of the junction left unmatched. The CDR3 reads CASSDSTSGQETQYF. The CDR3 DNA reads TGTGCCAGCAGTGACTCGACTAGCGGTCAAGAGACCCAGTACTTC.

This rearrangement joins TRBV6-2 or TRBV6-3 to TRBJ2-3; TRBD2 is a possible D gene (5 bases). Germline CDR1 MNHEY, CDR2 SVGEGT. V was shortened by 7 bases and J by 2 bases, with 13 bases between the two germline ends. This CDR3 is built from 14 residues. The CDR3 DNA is TGTGCCAGCACCCGACTACTTCACACAGATACGCAGTATTTT. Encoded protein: CASTRLLHTDTQYF.

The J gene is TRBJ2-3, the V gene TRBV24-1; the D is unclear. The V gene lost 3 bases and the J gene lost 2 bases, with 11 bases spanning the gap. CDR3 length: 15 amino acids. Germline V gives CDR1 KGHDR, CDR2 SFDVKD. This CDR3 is CATSDSQLDTDTQYF. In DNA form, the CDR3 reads TGTGCCACCAGTGATAGCCAATTAGACACAGATACGCAGTATTTT.

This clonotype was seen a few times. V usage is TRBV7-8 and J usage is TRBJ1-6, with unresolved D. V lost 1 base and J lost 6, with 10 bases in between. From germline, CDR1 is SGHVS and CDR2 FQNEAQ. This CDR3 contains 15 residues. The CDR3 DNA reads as TGTGCCAGCAGCTTAGTAGGAAGTGTTAATTCACCCCTCCACTTT. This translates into CASSLVGSVNSPLHF.

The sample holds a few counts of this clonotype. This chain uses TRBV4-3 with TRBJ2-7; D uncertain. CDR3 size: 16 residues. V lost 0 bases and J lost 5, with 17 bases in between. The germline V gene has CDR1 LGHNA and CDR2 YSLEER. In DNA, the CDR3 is TGCGCCAGCAGCCAAGATAGGTCGACGAGGTTTCACGAGCAGTACTTC. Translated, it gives CASSQDRSTRFHEQYF.

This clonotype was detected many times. The CDR3 sequence is CASRPDRAAGYTF. CDR3 DNA: TGTGCCAGCAGGCCCGACAGGGCGGCTGGCTACACCTTC. The chain is built from TRBV12-3 or TRBV12-4 and TRBJ1-2, with 7 bases that match TRBD1. The ends lost 6 bases at V and 7 bases at J; junction bases unmatched: 8. CDR3 length: 13 residues.

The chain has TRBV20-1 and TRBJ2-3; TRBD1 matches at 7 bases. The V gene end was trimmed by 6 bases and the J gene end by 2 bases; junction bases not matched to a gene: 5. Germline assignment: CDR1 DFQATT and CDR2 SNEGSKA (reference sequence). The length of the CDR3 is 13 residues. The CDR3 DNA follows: TGCAGTGCCCCGACAGGGAACACAGATACGCAGTATTTT. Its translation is CSAPTGNTDTQYF.

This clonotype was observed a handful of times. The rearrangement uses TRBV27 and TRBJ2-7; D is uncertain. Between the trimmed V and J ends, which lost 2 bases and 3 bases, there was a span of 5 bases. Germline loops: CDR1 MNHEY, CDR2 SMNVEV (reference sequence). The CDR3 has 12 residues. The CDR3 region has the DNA TGTGCCAGCAGTTTAATACTCTACGAGCAGTACTTC. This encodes CASSLILYEQYF.

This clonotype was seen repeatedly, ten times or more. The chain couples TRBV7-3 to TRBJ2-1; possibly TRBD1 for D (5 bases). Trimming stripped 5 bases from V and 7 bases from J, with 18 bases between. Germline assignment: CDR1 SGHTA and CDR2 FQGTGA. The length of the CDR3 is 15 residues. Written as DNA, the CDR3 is TGTGCCAGCAGCCCCCAGGGAAGTCTTTTGAATGAGCAGTTCTTC. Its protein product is CASSPQGSLLNEQFF.

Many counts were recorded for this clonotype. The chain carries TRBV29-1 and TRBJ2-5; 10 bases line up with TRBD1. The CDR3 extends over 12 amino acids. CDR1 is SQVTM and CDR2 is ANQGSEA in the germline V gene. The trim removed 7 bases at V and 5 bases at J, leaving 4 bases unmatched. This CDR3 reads CSAQDRGETQYF. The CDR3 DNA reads TGCAGCGCACAGGACAGGGGGGAGACCCAGTACTTC.

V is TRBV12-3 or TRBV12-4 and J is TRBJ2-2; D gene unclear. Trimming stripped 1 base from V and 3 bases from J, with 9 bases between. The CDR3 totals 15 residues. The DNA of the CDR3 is TGTGCCAGCAGTTTAGACCCAATGGACACCGGGGAGCTGTTTTTT. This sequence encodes CASSLDPMDTGELFF.

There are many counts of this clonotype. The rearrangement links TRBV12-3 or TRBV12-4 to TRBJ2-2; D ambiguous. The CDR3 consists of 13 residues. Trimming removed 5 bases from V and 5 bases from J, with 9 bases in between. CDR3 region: CASSPRATGELFF. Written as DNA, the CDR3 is TGTGCCAGCAGTCCAAGGGCTACCGGGGAGCTGTTTTTT.

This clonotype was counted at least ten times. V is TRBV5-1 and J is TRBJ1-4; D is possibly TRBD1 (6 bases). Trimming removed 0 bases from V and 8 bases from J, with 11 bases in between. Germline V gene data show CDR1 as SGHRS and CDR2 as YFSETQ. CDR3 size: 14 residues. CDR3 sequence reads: CASSLAGVGEKLFF. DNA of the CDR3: TGCGCCAGCAGCTTGGCAGGGGTTGGGGAAAAACTGTTTTTT.

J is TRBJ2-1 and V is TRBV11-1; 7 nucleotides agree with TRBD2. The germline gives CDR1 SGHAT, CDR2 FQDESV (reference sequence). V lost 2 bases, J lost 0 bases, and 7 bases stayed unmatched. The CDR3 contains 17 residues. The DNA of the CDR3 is TGTGCCAGCAGCTTACGGCTAGCGGCCAGCTCCTACAATGAGCAGTTCTTC. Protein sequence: CASSLRLAASSYNEQFF. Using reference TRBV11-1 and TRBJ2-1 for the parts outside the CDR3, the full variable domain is EAEVAQSPRYKITEKSQAVAFWCDPISGHATLYWYRQILGQGPELLVQFQDESVVDDSQLPKDRFSAERLKGVDSTLKIQPAELGDSAMYLCASSLRLAASSYNEQFFGPGTRLTVL.

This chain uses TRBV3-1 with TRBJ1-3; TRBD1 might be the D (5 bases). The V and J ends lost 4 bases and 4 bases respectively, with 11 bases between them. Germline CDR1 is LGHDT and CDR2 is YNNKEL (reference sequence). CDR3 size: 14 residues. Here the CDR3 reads CASSPGRWGNTIYF. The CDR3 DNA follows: TGTGCCAGCAGCCCAGGGCGGTGGGGAAACACCATATATTTT.

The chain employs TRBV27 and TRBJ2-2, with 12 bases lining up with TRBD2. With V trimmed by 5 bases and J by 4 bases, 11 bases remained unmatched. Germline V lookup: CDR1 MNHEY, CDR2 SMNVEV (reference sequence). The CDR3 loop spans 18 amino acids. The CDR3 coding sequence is TGTGCCAGCAGTCTGTTGCTAGCGGGAGGGTATGGCACCGGGGAGCTGTTTTTT. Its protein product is CASSLLLAGGYGTGELFF.

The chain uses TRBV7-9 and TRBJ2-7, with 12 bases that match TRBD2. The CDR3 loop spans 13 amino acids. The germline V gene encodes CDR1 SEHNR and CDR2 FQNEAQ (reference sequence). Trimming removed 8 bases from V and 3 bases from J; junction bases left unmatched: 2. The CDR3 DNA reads TGTGCCAGCGGGGGACTAGCGGGCTACGAGCAGTACTTC. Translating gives CASGGLAGYEQYF.